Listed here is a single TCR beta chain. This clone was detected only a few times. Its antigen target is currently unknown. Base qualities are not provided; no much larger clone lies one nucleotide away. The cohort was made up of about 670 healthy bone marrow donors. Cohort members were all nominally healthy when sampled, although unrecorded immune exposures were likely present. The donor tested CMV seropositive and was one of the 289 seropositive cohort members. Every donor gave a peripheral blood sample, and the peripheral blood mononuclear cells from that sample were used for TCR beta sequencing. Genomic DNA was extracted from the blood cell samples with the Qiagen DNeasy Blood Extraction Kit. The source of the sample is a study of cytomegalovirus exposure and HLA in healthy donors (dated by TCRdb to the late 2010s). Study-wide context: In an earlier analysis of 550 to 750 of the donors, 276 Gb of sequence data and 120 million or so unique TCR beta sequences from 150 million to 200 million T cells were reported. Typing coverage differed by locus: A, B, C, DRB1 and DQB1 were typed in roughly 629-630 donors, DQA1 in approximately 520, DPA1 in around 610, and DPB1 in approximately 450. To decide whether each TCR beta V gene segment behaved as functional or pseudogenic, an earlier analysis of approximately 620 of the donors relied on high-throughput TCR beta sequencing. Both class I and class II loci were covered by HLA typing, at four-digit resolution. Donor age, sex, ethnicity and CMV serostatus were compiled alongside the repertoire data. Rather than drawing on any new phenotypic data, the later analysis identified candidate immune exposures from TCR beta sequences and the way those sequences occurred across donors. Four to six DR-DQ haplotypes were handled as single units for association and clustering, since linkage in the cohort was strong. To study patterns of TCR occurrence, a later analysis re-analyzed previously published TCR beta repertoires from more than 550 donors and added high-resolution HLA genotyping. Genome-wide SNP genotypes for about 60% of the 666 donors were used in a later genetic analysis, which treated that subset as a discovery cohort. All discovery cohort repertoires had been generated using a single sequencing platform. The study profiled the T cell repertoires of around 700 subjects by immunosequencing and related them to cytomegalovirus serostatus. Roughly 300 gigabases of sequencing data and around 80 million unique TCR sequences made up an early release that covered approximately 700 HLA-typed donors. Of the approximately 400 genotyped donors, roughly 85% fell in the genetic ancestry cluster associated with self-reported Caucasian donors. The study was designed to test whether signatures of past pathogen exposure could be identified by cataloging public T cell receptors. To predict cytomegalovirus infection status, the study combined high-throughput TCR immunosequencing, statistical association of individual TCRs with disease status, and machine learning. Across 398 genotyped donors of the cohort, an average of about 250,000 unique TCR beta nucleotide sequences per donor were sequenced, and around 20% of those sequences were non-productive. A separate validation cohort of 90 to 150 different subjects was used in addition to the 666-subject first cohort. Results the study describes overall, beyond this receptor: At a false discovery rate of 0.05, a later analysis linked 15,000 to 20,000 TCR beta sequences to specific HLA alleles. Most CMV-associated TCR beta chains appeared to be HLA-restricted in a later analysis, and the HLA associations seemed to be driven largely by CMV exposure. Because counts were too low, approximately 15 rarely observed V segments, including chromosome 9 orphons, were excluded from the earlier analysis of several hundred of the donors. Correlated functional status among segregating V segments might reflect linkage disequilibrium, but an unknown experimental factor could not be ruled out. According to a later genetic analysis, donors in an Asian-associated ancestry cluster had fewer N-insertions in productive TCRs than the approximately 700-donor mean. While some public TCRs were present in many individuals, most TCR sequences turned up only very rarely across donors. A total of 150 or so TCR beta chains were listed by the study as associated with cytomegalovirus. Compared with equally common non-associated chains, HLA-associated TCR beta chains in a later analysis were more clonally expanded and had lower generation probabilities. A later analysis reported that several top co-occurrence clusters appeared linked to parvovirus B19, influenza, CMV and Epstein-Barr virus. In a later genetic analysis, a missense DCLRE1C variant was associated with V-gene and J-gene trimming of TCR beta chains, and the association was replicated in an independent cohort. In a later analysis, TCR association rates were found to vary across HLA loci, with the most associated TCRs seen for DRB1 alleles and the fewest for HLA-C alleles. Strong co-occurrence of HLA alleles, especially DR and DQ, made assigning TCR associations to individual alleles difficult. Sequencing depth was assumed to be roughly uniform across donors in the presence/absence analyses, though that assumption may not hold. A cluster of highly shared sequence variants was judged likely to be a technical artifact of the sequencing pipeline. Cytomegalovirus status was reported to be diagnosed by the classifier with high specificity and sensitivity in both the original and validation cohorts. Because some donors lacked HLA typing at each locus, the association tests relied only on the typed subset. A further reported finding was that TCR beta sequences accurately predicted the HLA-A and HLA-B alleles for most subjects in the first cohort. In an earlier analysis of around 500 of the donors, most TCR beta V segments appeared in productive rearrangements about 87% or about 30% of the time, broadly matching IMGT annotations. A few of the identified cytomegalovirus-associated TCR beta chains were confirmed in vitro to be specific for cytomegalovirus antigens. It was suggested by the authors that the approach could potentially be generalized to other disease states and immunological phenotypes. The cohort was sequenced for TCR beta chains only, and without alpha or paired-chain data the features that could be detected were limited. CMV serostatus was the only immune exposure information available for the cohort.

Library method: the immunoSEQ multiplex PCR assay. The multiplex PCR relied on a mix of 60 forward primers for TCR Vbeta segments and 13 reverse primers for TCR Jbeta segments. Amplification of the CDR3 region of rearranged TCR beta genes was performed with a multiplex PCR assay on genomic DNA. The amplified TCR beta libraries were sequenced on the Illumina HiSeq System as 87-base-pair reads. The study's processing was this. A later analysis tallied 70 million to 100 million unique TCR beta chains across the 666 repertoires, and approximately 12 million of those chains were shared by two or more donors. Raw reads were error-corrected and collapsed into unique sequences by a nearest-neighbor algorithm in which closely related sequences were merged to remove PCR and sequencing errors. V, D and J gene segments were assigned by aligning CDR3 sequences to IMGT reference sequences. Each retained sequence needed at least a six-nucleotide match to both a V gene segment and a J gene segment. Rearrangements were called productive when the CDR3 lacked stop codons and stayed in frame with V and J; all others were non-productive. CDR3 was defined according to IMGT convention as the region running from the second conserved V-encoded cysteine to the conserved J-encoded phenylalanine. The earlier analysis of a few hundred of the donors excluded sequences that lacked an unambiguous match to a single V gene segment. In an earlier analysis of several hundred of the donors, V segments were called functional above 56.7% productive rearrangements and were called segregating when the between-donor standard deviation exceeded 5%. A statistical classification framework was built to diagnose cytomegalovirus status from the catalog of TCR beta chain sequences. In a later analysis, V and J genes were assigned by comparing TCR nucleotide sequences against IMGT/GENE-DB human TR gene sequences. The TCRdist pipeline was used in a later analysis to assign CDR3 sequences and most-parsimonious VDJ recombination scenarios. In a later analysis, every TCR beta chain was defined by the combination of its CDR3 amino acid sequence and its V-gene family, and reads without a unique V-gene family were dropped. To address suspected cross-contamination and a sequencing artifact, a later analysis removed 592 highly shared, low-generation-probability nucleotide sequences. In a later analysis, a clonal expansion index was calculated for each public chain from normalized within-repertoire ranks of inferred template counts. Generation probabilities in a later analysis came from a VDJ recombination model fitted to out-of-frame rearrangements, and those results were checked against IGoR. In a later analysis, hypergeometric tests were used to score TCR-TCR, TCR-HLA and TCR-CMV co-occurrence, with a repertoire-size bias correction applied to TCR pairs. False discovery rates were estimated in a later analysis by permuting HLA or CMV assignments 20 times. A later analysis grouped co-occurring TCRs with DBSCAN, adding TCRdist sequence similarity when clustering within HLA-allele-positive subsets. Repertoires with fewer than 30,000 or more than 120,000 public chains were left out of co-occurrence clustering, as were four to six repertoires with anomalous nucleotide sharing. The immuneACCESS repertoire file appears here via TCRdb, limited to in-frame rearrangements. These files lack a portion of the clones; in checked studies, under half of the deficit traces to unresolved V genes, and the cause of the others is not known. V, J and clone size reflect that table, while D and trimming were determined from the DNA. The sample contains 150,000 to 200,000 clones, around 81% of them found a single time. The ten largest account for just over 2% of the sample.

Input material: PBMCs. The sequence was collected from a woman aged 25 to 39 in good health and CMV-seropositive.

CDR3 reads: CASTLGGGSEAFF. The sequenced DNA: TGTGCCAGCACTTTAGGAGGGGGCTCTGAAGCTTTCTTT. Rearrangement joined TRBV7-9 to TRBJ1-1, and TRBD1 aligns with 7 junction nucleotides. Per the germline V gene (reference sequence), SEHNR is the CDR1 and FQNEAQ is the CDR2. CDR3 length: 13 amino acids, cysteine to phenylalanine. Only the CDR3 DNA is retained, 39 bases long and in frame from the first base. V has 7 bases trimmed and J has 6 bases trimmed; junction bases matching no gene number 8.